What follows describes a single T cell receptor (beta chain). The data belong to a study of blood T cell repertoires in COVID-19. Study summary: In each case, the material was cDNA or gDNA derived from T cells, B-cell-depleted T cells, or PBMCs.

Clones were read by immunoSEQ multiplex PCR, and TCRdb kept only the in-frame ones, dropping some. This table has about 380,000 clones, around 89% appearing once. Participant ages covered 18 to 89 years across about 22 US areas. The sample consisted of PBMCs or T cells enriched from blood (not recorded which). This TCR derives from a woman aged 18-29 years who had recovered from COVID-19.

The CDR3 DNA is TGTGCCAGTAGTCCACAGGGCAATGGGGGGCCCCAGCATTTT. Residues: CASSPQGNGGPQHF. The chain joins TRBV19 to TRBJ1-5; maybe TRBD1 (6 bases). The CDR3 extends over 14 amino acids. V was trimmed by 5 bases and J by 9 bases, leaving 17 bases between them. The V gene's germline CDR1 is LNHDA and CDR2 SQIVND (reference sequence). Using reference TRBV19 and TRBJ1-5 for the parts outside the CDR3, the full variable domain is DGGITQSPKYLFRKEGQNVTLSCEQNLNHDAMYWYRQDPGQGLRLIYYSQIVNDFQKGDIAEGYSVSREKKESFPLTVTSAQKNPTAFYLCASSPQGNGGPQHFGDGTRLSIL.